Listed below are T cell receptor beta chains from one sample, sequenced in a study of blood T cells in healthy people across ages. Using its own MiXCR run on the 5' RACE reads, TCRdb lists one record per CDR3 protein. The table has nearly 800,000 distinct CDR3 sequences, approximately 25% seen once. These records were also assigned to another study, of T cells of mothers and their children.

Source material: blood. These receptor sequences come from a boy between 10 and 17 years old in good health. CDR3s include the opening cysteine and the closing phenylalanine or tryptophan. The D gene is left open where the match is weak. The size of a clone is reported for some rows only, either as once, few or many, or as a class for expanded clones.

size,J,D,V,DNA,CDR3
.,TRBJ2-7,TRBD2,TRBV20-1,TGCAGTGCCGCGGAGCCGGGAGGGCCCTCCGAGCAGTACTTC,CSAAEPGGPSEQYF
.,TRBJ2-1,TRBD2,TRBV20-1,TGCAGTGCTAGCGCTAGCGGGTTTGAGCAGTTCTTC,CSASASGFEQFF
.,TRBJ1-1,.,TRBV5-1,TGCGCCAGCAGCTTGGTCCAGCAGAACACTGAAGCTTTCTTT,CASSLVQQNTEAFF
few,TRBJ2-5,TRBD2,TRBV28,TGTGCCAGCACCACTCCGGCGGGAGGGTACCAAGAGACCCAGTACTTC,CASTTPAGGYQETQYF
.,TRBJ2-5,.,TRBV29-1,TGCAGCGTTGAAGGGACCGGAGGGACCCAGTACTTC,CSVEGTGGTQYF
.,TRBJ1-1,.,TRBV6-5,TGTGCCAGCAGTTACTACGGGGCAATGAACACTGAAGCTTCCTTT,CASSYYGAMNTEASF
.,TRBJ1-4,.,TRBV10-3,TGTGCCATCAGTGACCCTGGCGGGATAGAACTGTTTTTT,CAISDPGGIELFF
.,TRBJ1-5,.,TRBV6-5,TGTGCCAGCAGTTACTTCCCCGGCCAGAGCGGGTCCCGCAATCAGCCCCAGCATTTT,CASSYFPGQSGSRNQPQHF
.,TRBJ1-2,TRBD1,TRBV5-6,TGTGCCAGCAGCTTGGCAGGGACAGGGCCGTCCTATGGCTACACCTTC,CASSLAGTGPSYGYTF
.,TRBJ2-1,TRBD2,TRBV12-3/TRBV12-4,TGTGCCAGCAGTCCCTGGACTAGCGCGCTAAATGAGCAGTTCTTC,CASSPWTSALNEQFF
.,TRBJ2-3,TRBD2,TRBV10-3,TGTGCCATCAGTGAGTCCCCGGGACTAGCGGGGGACACAGATACGCAGTATTTT,CAISESPGLAGDTDTQYF
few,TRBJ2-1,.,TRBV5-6,TGTGCCAGCAGCCTTTGGCTGGACTCCTACAATGAGCAGTTCTTC,CASSLWLDSYNEQFF
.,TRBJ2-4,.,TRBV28,TGTGCCAGCAGTTTTGGGGGATCGCTAGCCAAAAACATTCAGTACTTC,CASSFGGSLAKNIQYF
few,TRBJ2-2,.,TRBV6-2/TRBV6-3,TGTGCCAGCAGGGAAATAGGGAACACCGGGGAGCTGTTTTTT,CASREIGNTGELFF
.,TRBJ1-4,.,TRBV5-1,TGCGCCAGCAGCTTGTCTCCGGAGTCAACTAATGAAAAACTGTTTTTT,CASSLSPESTNEKLFF
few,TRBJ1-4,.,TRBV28,TGTGCCAGCAGCCCCGGGAACACGGGTGAAAAACTGTTTTTT,CASSPGNTGEKLFF
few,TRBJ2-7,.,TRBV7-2,TGTGCCAGCGCCCCCACGGGAATAGCCGCCTACGAGCAGTACTTC,CASAPTGIAAYEQYF